The present entry profiles one TCR beta chain with its context. No cognate antigen has been identified for it. It has no much larger one-base neighbor in the sample; base qualities were not kept. CDR1 and CDR2 are read off the germline V gene (reference sequence) as GTSNPN and SVGIG. The CDR3 goes from the cysteine to the phenylalanine over 14 residues. The only DNA kept is the CDR3, 42 bases in frame from the first base. Germline trimming amounts to 3 bases on V and 11 bases on J, with 12 as the count of junction bases outside the gene matches. The data belong to a study of shared clonotypes between healthy human individuals (dated by TCRdb to the early 2020s). Some background on the complete study: The cohort included three men and a couple of women between 18 and 49 years of age. To increase sequencing depth and limit assay-specific biases, different laboratories used diverse techniques to prepare libraries and sequence TCR repertoires. To estimate repertoire size and how much clonotypes are shared between individuals, the study performed deep sequencing of blood TCR repertoires from a few healthy adults. For each donor, CD4 naive and CD4 memory were each given three plates, CD8 naive was given two plates, and CD8 memory was given one plate. Each donor's leukapheresis produced roughly between roughly 0.85 and 10 billion PBMCs.

The donors were healthy, HIV-negative adults with no recently reported acute infections or vaccinations. Every donor was a Caucasian adult residing in Nashville, Tennessee, USA. CD4+ T cells were enriched by magnetic negative selection; naive cells were then positively selected on CD45RA, and the negative fraction formed the memory subset. Blood was collected by leukapheresis, and PBMCs were isolated by Ficoll-Histopaque density gradient centrifugation and then cryopreserved in liquid nitrogen vapor phase. Analytical flow cytometry was used to check the purity and quantity of each magnetically sorted T cell population. From each sorted fraction, genomic DNA was isolated and quantified by UV absorbance on a Nanodrop 2000c. What the work shows at the level of the full study, not this receptor alone: Based on pairwise subsampling, the degree of clonotype sharing among donors was expected to be affected by sequencing depth. Sampling was restricted to blood, and TCR repertoires in tissues likely differ from the TCR repertoires found in blood. Naive subsets generally had larger estimated clonotype richness than memory subsets. Even with the large sequencing depth, rarefaction of the sorted-subset datasets indicated that sequencing was incomplete. Compared with non-shared clonotypes, the clonotypes found in all four sorted-subset donors had higher generation probabilities. Across a handful of donors, approximately 4.6% of naive CD4, roughly 3.4% of naive CD8, 2.3% of memory CD4, and 0.4% to 0.45% of memory CD8 clonotypes were shared. Because the study included a small number of donors, the genetic and exposure-history diversity represented was limited.

Using the deep immunoSEQ assay, TCR CDR3 regions were amplified from genomic DNA by multiplex PCR. Genomic DNA extracted from each cell subset was distributed evenly over all wells of several immunoSEQ 96-well plates, and each plate served as one replicate. For sorted subsets, approximately 200 ng of genomic DNA, equivalent to around 31,000 T cell genomes, went into each replicate PCR. The purified libraries were quantified using a Qubit 3.0 fluorometer, sized with a Bioanalyzer 2100, and then quantified again using the KAPA Library Quantification kit. Every immunoSEQ 96-well plate was sequenced on a separate single-read 150-cycle Illumina NextSeq 550 flow cell. The study's own analysis went as follows. Because only junctional sequences without quality scores were contained in the immunoSEQ output, filtering matching that applied to full-length reads could not be performed. Sequences were annotated with PyIR, a Python wrapper for IgBLAST v1.9, and V/J genes and CDR3 were assigned using IMGT germline references. Reads were filtered out if the reads had weak V/J assignments (E-value above 1e-6), no CDR3, stop codons, out-of-frame junctions, or ambiguous translated residues. A V3J clonotype was defined by an identical inferred V gene, J gene, and CDR3 amino acid sequence. Percentage overlap between repertoires was computed as shared unique clonotypes divided by the size of the smaller repertoire. Repertoire richness was assessed with RTK rarefaction, the Chao1 estimator, and Recon v2.1 estimates of unobserved clonotypes. Generation probabilities were computed with OLGA for all TCRbeta clonotypes obtained by the gDNA method from several donors. The clones in this table, taken by TCRdb from immuneACCESS, are in-frame only. Not every clone is retained; where verified, under half of the shortfall comes from an unresolved V gene, and the cause of the rest is unknown. Clone size and the V and J calls come from that table; the DNA yielded D and trimming. This sample gives under 1,100,000 clones in total; 75% to 80% of them show up just once. The top ten clones comprise 0.61% of the sample.

What was sequenced was memory CD4+ T cells from PBMCs. This specimen's cell subset or site label, interpreted: CD45RA-negative fraction. Here the chain combines TRBV30 and TRBJ2-7, with 11 middle bases fitting TRBD2. This receptor was identified in a man between 18 and 29 years old in good health. Some clones in this sample may be carry-over from other donors' samples. CDR3 reads: CAWRLGLAGGREYF. The sequenced DNA: TGTGCCTGGAGGCTTGGGCTAGCGGGAGGTCGGGAGTACTTC.